This passage covers 8 T cell receptor beta chains from one sample sequenced in a study of T cell changes during pregnancy in multiple sclerosis. Here immunoSEQ multiplex PCR was the method, and the copy in TCRdb shows in-frame clones only, minus some. The top ten clones hold about 0.39% of a sample with about 38,000 clones, 94% of them seen once. The sequences come from CD4+ T cells from peripheral blood mononuclear cells, collected in the second trimester of pregnancy. The receptors shown here come from a female donor with multiple sclerosis, enrolled in a pregnancy study.

This chain uses TRBV6-5 with TRBJ2-7, with D perhaps TRBD2 (6 bases). Germline V CDR1 and CDR2: MNHEY, SVGAGI. V gave up 10 bases and J gave up 5 bases, with 18 bases separating them. The CDR3 sequence is 13 residues long. CDR3 protein: CATRRDQPNEQYF. DNA for the CDR3: TGTGCCACACGGCGGGACCAACCGAACGAGCAGTACTTC.

The gene calls are TRBV30 and TRBJ2-2; 7 positions match TRBD1. Germline values: CDR1 GTSNPN, CDR2 SVGIG (reference sequence). The length of the CDR3 is 16 residues. J was trimmed by 5 bases and V by 7 bases; bases with no gene match: 16. The DNA for the CDR3 is TGTGCCTTCCCCCACAGGGGTTTCCGGCATACCGGGGAGCTGTTTTTT. Its protein is CAFPHRGFRHTGELFF.

The chain recombines TRBV28 with TRBJ1-5; 7 nucleotides agree with TRBD1. V trimming: 6 bases; J trimming: 0 bases; junction bases outside the gene matches: 11. Looked up from germline, CDR1 is MDHEN and CDR2 is SYDVKM. The length of the CDR3 is 17 residues. For the CDR3, the DNA is TGTGCCAGCAGACCCCGACAGGGAAGGCTTAGCAATCAGCCCCAGCATTTT. Protein product: CASRPRQGRLSNQPQHF.

This clone was found once. This rearrangement joins TRBV6-5 to TRBJ2-7, with TRBD1 matching over 8 bases. Per germline, CDR1 MNHEY and CDR2 SVGAGI. J gave up 0 bases and V 0 bases, and 4 bases lay outside the gene matches. The CDR3 is 16 amino acids. DNA of the CDR3: TGTGCCAGCAGTTACTCCCGCGACAGGGGCTCCTACGAGCAGTACTTC. Translating it yields CASSYSRDRGSYEQYF.

This chain joins TRBV10-3 and TRBJ1-2, with D possibly matching TRBD1 (6 bases). CDR3 length: 13 residues. Between the trimmed V and J ends, which lost 9 bases and 6 bases, there was a span of 17 bases. Per germline, CDR1 ENHRY and CDR2 SYGVKD. CDR3 coding DNA: TGTGCCATAGCCCTCAGGGGTATCGATGGCTACACCTTC. Translating gives CAIALRGIDGYTF.

Only one count was recorded for this clone. The chain joins TRBV5-1 to TRBJ2-1; 13 bases agree with TRBD2. The CDR3 sequence is 20 residues long. The junction had 9 bases not matched to a gene; V was cut back by 0 bases and J by 0 bases. Germline CDR1 and CDR2: SGHRS and YFSETQ. CDR3 in amino acids: CASSLGPELAGGNSYNEQFF. The CDR3 DNA follows: TGCGCCAGCAGCTTGGGCCCCGAACTAGCGGGGGGGAACTCCTACAATGAGCAGTTCTTC.

The chain carries TRBV5-4 and TRBJ2-2, with D possibly matching TRBD2 (5 bases). The CDR3 is 13 residues long. V dropped 2 bases and J dropped 6 bases, with 8 bases sitting between them. Germline V gene sequence: CDR1 SGHNT, CDR2 YYREEE (reference sequence). CDR3 bases: TGTGCCAGCAGCTTAAGCGGCCCCGGGGAGCTGTTTTTT. Amino acids: CASSLSGPGELFF.

This CDR3 is CSVPMSGYNEQFF. The CDR3 bases are TGCAGCGTGCCGATGTCGGGGTACAATGAGCAGTTCTTC. V gene TRBV29-1 combines with J gene TRBJ2-1; tentatively, D is TRBD2 (5 bases). Between the trimmed V and J ends, which lost 6 bases and 4 bases, there was a span of 13 bases. This CDR3 has 13 residues. CDR1 and CDR2 from the germline V gene are SQVTM and ANQGSEA.